These 9 T cell receptor beta chains came from one sample sequenced in a study of blood T cell repertoires in COVID-19. The table came from immunoSEQ multiplex PCR; TCRdb's copy has only in-frame clones and leaves some out. The sample lists 220,000 or so clones; around 86% were seen once. The sample comprised peripheral blood. All receptors come from a man aged 55-75 years who had recovered from COVID-19.

V usage is TRBV5-1 and J usage is TRBJ1-4; 8 bases map to TRBD1. With 4 bases clipped from V and 6 bases from J, the junction kept 2 bases outside the gene matches. The length of the CDR3 is 13 residues. Germline CDR1 and CDR2: SGHRS and YFSETQ. This CDR3 is CASSPGGHEKLFF. CDR3 nucleotides: TGCGCCAGCAGCCCAGGGGGCCATGAAAAACTGTTTTTT.

This chain links TRBV30 with TRBJ1-5; tentative D call: TRBD1 (5 bases). Trimming shortened V by 1 base and J by 3 bases, and 7 bases separated the two germline ends. The germline gives CDR1 GTSNPN, CDR2 SVGIG (reference sequence). The CDR3 is 13 amino acids. As DNA, the CDR3 is TGTGCCTGGAGTGACAGGCTCAATCAGCCCCAGCATTTT. Translation: CAWSDRLNQPQHF. The whole variable domain, filled in from reference TRBV30 and TRBJ1-5, reads SQTIHQWPATLVQPVGSPLSLECTVEGTSNPNLYWYRQAAGRGLQLLFYSVGIGQISSEVPQNLSASRPQDRQFILSSKKLLLSDSGFYLCAWSDRLNQPQHFGDGTRLSIL.

This chain joins TRBV30 and TRBJ1-1; 8 bases agree with TRBD1. Germline CDR1 GTSNPN, CDR2 SVGIG (reference sequence). This CDR3 is built from 15 residues. V gave up 4 bases and J gave up 3 bases; unmatched junction bases: 10. CDR3 sequence reads: CAWKRDRLRDTEAFF. CDR3 bases: TGTGCCTGGAAAAGGGACAGGCTACGGGACACTGAAGCTTTCTTT. Using reference TRBV30 and TRBJ1-1 for the parts outside the CDR3, the full variable domain is SQTIHQWPATLVQPVGSPLSLECTVEGTSNPNLYWYRQAAGRGLQLLFYSVGIGQISSEVPQNLSASRPQDRQFILSSKKLLLSDSGFYLCAWKRDRLRDTEAFFGQGTRLTVV.

This chain uses TRBV19 with TRBJ2-2, with 7 bases fitting TRBD1. Germline trimming cut 2 bases from V and 2 bases from J; bases unmatched to any gene: 5. The CDR3 contains 16 residues. The germline V gene encodes CDR1 LNHDA and CDR2 SQIVND (reference sequence). CDR3 sequence reads: CASSIFGTVNTGELFF. DNA of the CDR3: TGTGCCAGTAGTATATTTGGGACAGTTAACACCGGGGAGCTGTTTTTT.

The genes are TRBV30 and TRBJ1-1; a possible D gene is TRBD1 (6 bases). V was clipped by 4 bases and J by 0 bases, with 9 bases between them. This CDR3 has 13 amino acids. The germline CDR1 and CDR2 sequences are GTSNPN and SVGIG (reference sequence). CDR3 nucleotide sequence: TGTGCCTGGAAAACAGGGATGAACACTGAAGCTTTCTTT. Translated, it gives CAWKTGMNTEAFF.

The chain employs TRBV7-2 and TRBJ2-7; no definite D call. The germline gives CDR1 SGHTA, CDR2 FQGNSA. The length of the CDR3 is 12 residues. V lost 5 bases and J lost 6, with 11 bases in between. CDR3 coding DNA: TGTGCCAGCAGCCTAACCCCCCCCGAGCAGTACTTC. Translating it yields CASSLTPPEQYF.

CDR3 sequence reads: CASSLEGTGATLGAFF. The CDR3 DNA reads TGCGCCAGCAGCTTGGAGGGGACAGGGGCTACCCTCGGAGCTTTCTTT. This rearrangement joins TRBV5-1 to TRBJ1-1, with 10 nucleotides matching TRBD1. Germline trimming cut 0 bases from V and 10 bases from J; bases unmatched to any gene: 12. The CDR3 sequence is 16 residues long. Germline V CDR1 and CDR2: SGHRS, YFSETQ. The whole variable domain, filled in from reference TRBV5-1 and TRBJ1-1, reads KAGVTQTPRYLIKTRGQQVTLSCSPISGHRSVSWYQQTPGQGLQFLFEYFSETQRNKGNFPGRFSGRQFSNSRSEMNVSTLELGDSALYLCASSLEGTGATLGAFFGQGTRLTVV.

The chain joins TRBV6-5 to TRBJ2-1; 9 bases agree with TRBD2. The germline gives CDR1 MNHEY, CDR2 SVGAGI. CDR3 size: 13 residues. V lost 7 bases and J lost 8; bases outside the gene matches: 6. The chain's CDR3 is CASNLSGGDEQFF. The CDR3, as DNA: TGTGCCAGCAACCTTAGCGGGGGCGATGAGCAGTTCTTC.

The chain recombines TRBV5-1 with TRBJ2-1; D is ambiguous. The V end lost 4 bases, the J end lost 0 bases, and 11 bases lay between the germline ends. This CDR3 has 15 residues. Looked up from germline, CDR1 is SGHRS and CDR2 is YFSETQ. The CDR3 spells CASSPFKSSYNEQFF. CDR3 DNA sequence: TGCGCCAGCAGCCCTTTTAAGAGCTCCTACAATGAGCAGTTCTTC.